This T cell receptor (beta chain) was recovered during a study of monozygotic twins with inflammatory bowel disease. Study-wide results and limits: Differing T cell subtypes remained indistinguishable. Clonotype sharing was lower in IBD patients than healthy twins, most markedly with disease activity.

Each sample had eight separate cDNA synthesis reactions. The cDNA of both the TCRalpha and TCRbeta chains was subjected to two nested PCRs of approximately 17 and 9 cycles. From the 5' RACE reads, TCRdb lists one entry per CDR3 protein and no DNA. The listing records around 370,000 distinct CDR3 sequences. This CDR3 spans 12 amino acids. Germline V CDR1 and CDR2: SGHRS, YFSETQ. On this clonotype itself: Its antigen is currently unknown.

The TCR sequence derives from a human donor with ulcerative colitis or Crohn's disease, or a healthy co-twin of an affected twin (not recorded which). The rearrangement links TRBV5-1 to TRBJ1-2. The sample taken for sequencing was blood. CDR3 loop: CASSVDSYGYTF.